The sequence of this T cell receptor beta chain was determined in a study of cytomegalovirus exposure and HLA in healthy donors. Donors consisted of healthy bone marrow donors. Germline V gene lookup returns CDR1 SEHNR and CDR2 FQNEAQ (reference sequence). The CDR3 spans 16 residues. The junction had 10 bases not matched to a gene; V was cut back by 1 base and J by 8 bases. Study observations and caveats: Reports showed the classifier diagnosing cytomegalovirus status with high specificity and sensitivity. Some V segments could not be told apart, so they were left out, TRBV6-2 and TRBV6-3 among them.

Both 60 Vbeta primers and 13 Jbeta primers went into the PCR. Per the study methods: Roughly 80 million unique TCR beta chains, 9.5 million to 14 million shared, were counted in a later analysis. Using immunoSEQ multiplex PCR, the repertoire was profiled, and TCRdb retains in-frame clones only, with some absent. That table furnishes V, J and clone size, whereas the DNA furnished D and trimming. The repertoire includes 100,000 to 140,000 clones, 70% to 80% of them detected once, and 2% to 3% sits in the top ten. This clone turned up a few times. Its cognate antigen is unknown. The chain employs TRBV7-9 and TRBJ2-1; 8 bases align to TRBD2. Sequences were obtained from PBMCs. This sequence was found in a young man in good health and CMV-seronegative. The CDR3 loop reads CASSLESLAAQDEQFF. Here the CDR3 DNA reads TGTGCCAGCAGCTTAGAGTCACTAGCGGCCCAAGATGAGCAGTTCTTC. The entire variable domain, with the rest obtained from reference TRBV7-9 and TRBJ2-1, is as follows: DTGVSQNPRHKITKRGQNVTFRCDPISEHNRLYWYRQTLGQGPEFLTYFQNEAQLEKSRLLSDRFSAERPKGSFSTLEIQRTEQGDSAMYLCASSLESLAAQDEQFFGPGTRLTVL.